This entry lists 25 T cell receptor beta chains sequenced from one sample in a study of shared clonotypes between healthy human individuals. Assay: immunoSEQ multiplex PCR; the TCRdb copy retains only in-frame clones and omits some. Of millions of clones detected, approximately 93% appear once; the ten largest clones hold 0.35% to 0.5%. The material sequenced was naive CD4+ T cells from PBMCs. As to subset: CD45RA+ positively selected. These receptors were obtained from a man in his late teens or twenties in good health. Some clones in this sample may be carry-over from other donors' samples.

CDR3: CASRDRGSTNEKLFF. The DNA of the CDR3 is TGTGCCAGCAGGGACAGGGGTTCGACTAATGAAAAACTGTTTTTT. The chain has TRBV2 and TRBJ1-4, with TRBD1 identical over 9 bases. The V and J ends lost 6 bases and 2 bases, in that order; junction bases with no gene match: 4. CDR1 is SNHLY and CDR2 is FYNNEI in the germline V gene. The CDR3 contains 15 residues.

The chain has TRBV6-5 and TRBJ2-7; D ambiguous. Germline CDR1 and CDR2: MNHEY and SVGAGI. The CDR3 runs to 16 residues. The V gene lost 2 bases and the J gene lost 3 bases, with 17 bases spanning the gap. The DNA of the CDR3 is TGTGCCAGCAGTTACCCGCTCCGAGGCCCTCTCTACGAGCAGTACTTC. This gives the protein CASSYPLRGPLYEQYF.

The genes are TRBV28 and TRBJ2-5, with D tentatively TRBD2 (6 bases). The CDR3 spans 15 residues. V lost 5 bases, J lost 5 bases, and 18 bases lay in between. CDR1 MDHEN and CDR2 SYDVKM come from the germline V gene. This CDR3 reads CASSRGRERRETQYF. CDR3 DNA sequence: TGTGCCAGCAGTAGGGGTCGGGAGAGGAGGGAGACCCAGTACTTC.

A word on this clone: Other DNA sequences in the same sample also yield this CDR3. The chain employs TRBV28 and TRBJ1-5; D might be TRBD1 (6 bases). The V and J ends lost 5 bases and 7 bases respectively, with 12 bases between them. Germline lookup yields CDR1 MDHEN and CDR2 SYDVKM. The CDR3 extends over 13 amino acids. The CDR3 region is CASSLGGAQPQHF. The CDR3 nucleotides are TGTGCCAGCAGTCTCGGGGGGGCCCAGCCCCAGCATTTT.

The rearrangement joins TRBV7-9 to TRBJ2-3, with D perhaps being TRBD1 or TRBD2 (5 bases each). Germline V gives CDR1 SEHNR, CDR2 FQNEAQ (reference sequence). This CDR3 is 16 amino acids long. The V end was cut by 5 bases, the J end by 4 bases, with 19 bases between. As DNA, the CDR3 is TGTGCCAGCAGCGCACGGGGCCTAAGGCGGGCAGATACGCAGTATTTT. It codes for CASSARGLRRADTQYF.

As to this clone: The same CDR3 can be traced to other DNA sequences in this sample. V usage is TRBV9 and J usage is TRBJ2-3; 10 positions match TRBD2. This CDR3 contains 16 residues. CDR1 SGDLS and CDR2 YYNGEE come from the germline V gene. V dropped 0 bases and J dropped 1; count of bases not matched to a gene: 2. This CDR3 reads CASSVALAGGTDTQYF. The CDR3 DNA reads as TGTGCCAGCAGCGTAGCTCTAGCGGGGGGCACAGATACGCAGTATTTT.

Only one count was recorded for this clone. The rearrangement joins TRBV7-9 to TRBJ2-3; TRBD2 matches 14 bases. The J segment lost 6 bases and the V segment lost 5 bases, leaving 7 bases of the junction unmatched. Per germline, CDR1 SEHNR and CDR2 FQNEAQ (reference sequence). There are 16 residues in the CDR3. CDR3 bases: TGTGCCAGCAGCACCGGGACTAGCGGGAGATGGGATACGCAGTATTTT. Protein: CASSTGTSGRWDTQYF.

This sequence joins TRBV5-6 and TRBJ2-1, with 16 bases identical to TRBD2. Germline loops: CDR1 SGHDT, CDR2 YYEEEE. The J segment lost 1 base and the V segment lost 4 bases, leaving 5 bases of the junction unmatched. This CDR3 contains 18 residues. CDR3 region: CASSPGLAGGPSYNEQFF. Written as DNA, the CDR3 is TGTGCCAGCAGCCCGGGACTAGCGGGAGGGCCGTCCTACAATGAGCAGTTCTTC.

This clone has just a few counts. The same CDR3 can be traced to other DNA sequences in this sample. The chain couples TRBV18 to TRBJ1-1; the D gene is possibly TRBD1 (5 bases). CDR3 length: 14 residues. Trimming left V 3 bases short and J 3 bases short, with 11 bases between. Germline CDR1 and CDR2: KGHSH and LQKENI. The CDR3 reads CASSPGTGDTEAFF. The CDR3 DNA sequence: TGTGCCAGCTCACCCGGGACGGGGGACACTGAAGCTTTCTTT.

Points on this clone: Other DNA sequences within the sample encode an identical CDR3. The chain employs TRBV28 and TRBJ1-2; D is perhaps TRBD1 (5 bases). The germline V gene has CDR1 MDHEN and CDR2 SYDVKM. Between the trimmed V and J ends, which lost 6 bases and 4 bases, there was a span of 9 bases. The CDR3 extends over 12 amino acids. This CDR3 is CASRRDSYGYTF. CDR3 DNA sequence: TGTGCCAGCAGACGTGACAGCTATGGCTACACCTTC.

The V gene is TRBV28, the J gene TRBJ2-1; D ambiguous. Germline CDR1 is MDHEN and CDR2 is SYDVKM. Trimming removed 2 bases at V and 9 bases at J, with 8 bases between. The CDR3 is made up of 12 amino acids. The CDR3 reads CASSLRLGEQFF. The CDR3 DNA follows: TGTGCCAGCAGTTTACGGCTGGGTGAGCAGTTCTTC. The full variable domain, completed using reference TRBV28 and TRBJ2-1, is DVKVTQSSRYLVKRTGEKVFLECVQDMDHENMFWYRQDPGLGLRLIYFSYDVKMKEKGDIPEGYSVSREKKERFSLILESASTNQTSMYLCASSLRLGEQFFGPGTRLTVL.

The chain employs TRBV9 and TRBJ2-1; TRBD2 agrees at 11 bases. V gave up 6 bases and J gave up 0 bases; unmatched junction bases: 8. The length of the CDR3 is 17 residues. From germline, CDR1 is SGDLS and CDR2 YYNGEE. The CDR3 nucleotides read TGTGCCAGCACGAGACTAGCGGGACTCTACTCCTACAATGAGCAGTTCTTC. Protein product: CASTRLAGLYSYNEQFF.

The chain uses TRBV19 and TRBJ1-2, with no clear D. Germline loops: CDR1 LNHDA, CDR2 SQIVND (reference sequence). The CDR3 spans 17 residues. The V and J ends lost 3 bases and 7 bases respectively, with 24 bases between them. The CDR3 loop is CASSIQLSTSLVGGYTF. Here the CDR3 DNA reads TGTGCCAGTAGTATCCAACTTAGTACATCCCTCGTAGGTGGCTACACCTTC.

The chain is built from TRBV7-8 and TRBJ2-3; possibly TRBD1 for D (5 bases). This CDR3 is 15 amino acids long. The germline gives CDR1 SGHVS, CDR2 FQNEAQ. With 7 bases removed from V and 2 bases from J, the gap between germline ends came to 16 bases. CDR3 in amino acids: CASTEVGVSTDTQYF. The CDR3 DNA sequence: TGTGCCAGCACAGAGGTAGGGGTATCCACAGATACGCAGTATTTT.

A note on this clone: The same CDR3 also results from other DNA sequences found in this sample. Written as DNA, the CDR3 is TGTGCCAGCAGCCCGGGACAGGGAGTTGAAAAACTGTTTTTT. Amino acids: CASSPGQGVEKLFF. The chain is built from TRBV7-9 and TRBJ1-4; TRBD1 aligns across 9 bases. V gave up 5 bases and J gave up 7 bases; unmatched junction bases: 5. This CDR3 has 14 amino acids. Germline CDR1 is SEHNR and CDR2 is FQNEAQ (reference sequence).

This rearrangement joins TRBV29-1 to TRBJ1-1; perhaps TRBD1 as D (5 bases). Germline values: CDR1 SQVTM, CDR2 ANQGSEA. This CDR3 has 11 amino acids. The V end lost 6 bases, the J end lost 4 bases, and 9 bases lay between the germline ends. The CDR3, as DNA: TGCAGCGTGGAAACAGGCACTGAAGCTTTCTTT. It yields the protein CSVETGTEAFF.

The rearrangement uses TRBV28 and TRBJ1-6; D possibly corresponds to TRBD1 (5 bases). Germline V gene lookup returns CDR1 MDHEN and CDR2 SYDVKM. This CDR3 spans 15 amino acids. Deletions cut 6 bases from V and 8 bases from J, with 17 bases between. The CDR3 region is CASRGAVTRDSPLHF. As DNA, the CDR3 is TGTGCCAGCAGAGGAGCCGTAACCAGGGATTCACCCCTCCACTTT.

The chain links TRBV7-3 to TRBJ2-1, with D uncertain. The CDR3 is made up of 14 amino acids. The germline CDR1 and CDR2 sequences are SGHTA and FQGTGA. V was pared by 5 bases and J by 6 bases, with 14 bases between. The CDR3 DNA follows: TGTGCCAGCAGCAAAGACCCCAGAAGCAATGAGCAGTTCTTC. Its translation: CASSKDPRSNEQFF. Drawing the rest from reference TRBV7-3 and TRBJ2-1, the complete variable domain is GAGVSQTPSNKVTEKGKYVELRCDPISGHTALYWYRQSLGQGPEFLIYFQGTGAADDSGLPNDRFFAVRPEGSVSTLKIQRTERGDSAVYLCASSKDPRSNEQFFGPGTRLTVL.

The rearrangement uses TRBV6-6 and TRBJ1-1, with 7 nucleotides matching TRBD1. Germline CDR1 MNHNY, CDR2 SVGAGI (reference sequence). Trimming cost V 4 bases and J 7 bases; bases outside gene matches: 15. This CDR3 region has 16 residues. The CDR3 sequence: CASSFPGQTQGSEAFF. The CDR3 coding sequence is TGTGCCAGCAGTTTCCCGGGACAGACCCAGGGGAGTGAAGCTTTCTTT.

The chain uses TRBV27 and TRBJ2-7; the D gene is possibly TRBD2 (5 bases). The CDR3 length is 15 residues. CDR1 and CDR2 (germline): MNHEY, SMNVEV (reference sequence). Trimming removed 3 bases from V and 2 bases from J, with 14 bases in between. The CDR3 coding sequence is TGTGCCAGCAGTTTTCGACCGGCGGGCCCCTACGAGCAGTACTTC. Its protein is CASSFRPAGPYEQYF.

CDR3: CASSLVGTAGNTIYF. The CDR3 bases are TGTGCCAGCAGCTTAGTGGGGACGGCTGGAAACACCATATATTTT. The chain couples TRBV7-8 to TRBJ1-3; a weak D match, TRBD1 (5 bases). The V and J ends lost 1 base and 2 bases respectively, with 9 bases between them. Germline CDR1 SGHVS, CDR2 FQNEAQ. The CDR3 extends over 15 amino acids.

This clone was seen more than once but under ten times. The chain is built from TRBV7-2 and TRBJ1-5; D remains ambiguous. V gave up 1 base and J gave up 4 bases, with 5 bases separating them. CDR3 length equals 13 residues. The germline gives CDR1 SGHTA, CDR2 FQGNSA. The CDR3: CASSLELNQPQHF. The CDR3 DNA follows: TGTGCCAGCAGCTTAGAACTAAATCAGCCCCAGCATTTT. The variable domain in full, with the rest retrieved from reference TRBV7-2 and TRBJ1-5, is GAGVSQSPSNKVTEKGKDVELRCDPISGHTALYWYRQSLGQGLEFLIYFQGNSAPDKSGLPSDRFSAERTGGSVSTLTIQRTQQEDSAVYLCASSLELNQPQHFGDGTRLSIL.

CDR3 region: CASSLGTDSNVLTF. The CDR3, as DNA: TGCGCCAGCAGCTTGGGGACGGATTCCAACGTCCTGACTTTC. V and J are TRBV5-1 and TRBJ2-6; D remains ambiguous. Looked up from germline, CDR1 is SGHRS and CDR2 is YFSETQ. The germline V and J ends were trimmed by 0 bases and 8 bases, with 9 bases remaining between them. CDR3 size: 14 residues.

The rearrangement joins TRBV7-3 to TRBJ2-5; 7 bases agree with TRBD2. CDR1 SGHTA and CDR2 FQGTGA come from the germline V gene. After removal of 5 bases from V and 7 bases from J, the junction contained 10 bases not matched to a gene. This CDR3 comprises 14 residues. CDR3 sequence (DNA): TGTGCCAGCAGCGACCTAGGGGAGGGGCGGACCCAGTACTTC. Amino acid sequence: CASSDLGEGRTQYF.

This clone was counted between two and nine times. V gene TRBV29-1 combines with J gene TRBJ1-1, with D possibly being TRBD1 (6 bases). CDR1 is SQVTM and CDR2 is ANQGSEA in the germline V gene. The V and J ends lost 6 bases and 4 bases respectively, with 24 bases between them. The CDR3 extends over 16 amino acids. CDR3 DNA sequence: TGCAGCGTAGGGGGGAGGGTAGGCGCGGAGGGCACTGAAGCTTTCTTT. Protein product: CSVGGRVGAEGTEAFF.